Presented here are 2 T cell receptor beta chains from one specimen sequenced in a study of OX40 agonist ivuxolimab in advanced cancers. Profiling relied on immunoSEQ multiplex PCR, and the TCRdb table lists in-frame clones only, not all of them. The table lists 65,000 to 70,000 clones, around nine tenths of them singletons, with 0.35% to 0.45% in the top ten. The source was CD4+ or CD8+ T cells sorted from blood, collected in a trial of the OX40 agonist ivuxolimab. The receptors come from an adult with an advanced solid tumor such as melanoma, head and neck, liver or kidney cancer.

V gene TRBV18 combines with J gene TRBJ1-6; D remains unclear. The CDR3 is 16 amino acids. The V gene lost 2 bases and the J gene lost 0 bases, with 8 bases spanning the gap. Germline V lookup: CDR1 KGHSH, CDR2 LQKENI. The CDR3 region has the DNA TGTGCCAGCTCACCAACCGGAGACTCCTATAATTCACCCCTCCACTTT. It yields the protein CASSPTGDSYNSPLHF.

This chain links TRBV14 with TRBJ2-5; weak D call: TRBD2 (6 bases). V was trimmed by 0 bases and J by 7 bases, leaving 15 bases between them. This CDR3 contains 15 residues. Germline V lookup: CDR1 SGHDN, CDR2 FVKESK. The CDR3 nucleotides read TGTGCCAGCAGCCAAGACCCTGGAGGGGTAGCGACCCAGTACTTC. Residues: CASSQDPGGVATQYF. Full variable domain (remainder filled in from reference TRBV14 and TRBJ2-5): EAGVTQFPSHSVIEKGQTVTLRCDPISGHDNLYWYRRVMGKEIKFLLHFVKESKQDESGMPNNRFLAERTGGTYSTLKVQPAELEDSGVYFCASSQDPGGVATQYFGPGTRLLVL.